Shown below are 5 T cell receptor beta chains from a single sample sequenced in a study of T cells expressing NK-cell markers. TCRdb reprocessed the 5' RACE reads and reports one entry per CDR3 protein, with no DNA. The sample table sets out roughly 420,000 distinct CDR3 sequences. Sequences were obtained from blood T cells: a sorted CD56 or NKG2C T cell subset, CD4+ or CD8+ T cells, or bulk PBMC T cells (not recorded which). These receptors originate from a woman aged 18-69 years in good health.

The rearrangement joins TRBV20-1 to TRBJ1-1. The CDR3 length is 13 residues. In germline, CDR1 is DFQATT, CDR2 SNEGSKA (reference sequence). CDR3 sequence reads: CSANPTRNTEAFF.

The gene calls are TRBV2 and TRBJ2-1. Germline CDR1 is SNHLY and CDR2 is FYNNEI. This CDR3 has 16 residues. CDR3 sequence reads: CASSESEDSSYNEQFF.

The V call is TRBV7-3, the J call TRBJ2-1; TCRdb names TRBD1, which stays unverified in the absence of DNA. CDR1 and CDR2 from the germline V gene are SGHTA and FQGTGA. The CDR3 contains 15 residues. The CDR3 sequence is CASSLGAATQSEQFF.

V and J are TRBV12-3 or TRBV12-4 and TRBJ2-5; TCRdb's D call, TRBD1, is unchecked because there is no DNA. This CDR3 is built from 13 residues. The CDR3 spells CASKGDDGGTQYF.

V and J are TRBV7-3 and TRBJ1-1. Germline V gives CDR1 SGHTA, CDR2 FQGTGA. The CDR3 runs to 14 residues. CDR3 in amino acids: CASSLFQIYSEAFF.